This TCR beta chain was sequenced for a study of Graves' ophthalmopathy and Graves' hyperthyroidism. CDR3 length: 15 amino acids. V lost 5 bases and J lost 5, with 18 bases in between. Germline-derived CDR1 and CDR2 are SGHTA and FQGTGA. This clonotype was observed many times. As yet, its antigen is unknown. Ophthalmopathy donors' eye disease showed moderate-to-severe activity, CAS of at least 3, NOSPECS of at least 4 and duration under 3 months. Patients with other autoimmune diseases, uncontrolled infections, pregnancy or lactation were excluded. Overall study results and limits: Blood also contained most of the expanded thyroid clonotypes above 0.001 frequency.

Investigators amplified TCR beta CDR3 regions from RNA transcripts. HTBI-primed RT-PCR formed the first round, and a multiplex PCR formed the second. One entry per CDR3 protein, called by TCRdb with MiXCR from the multiplex PCR reads. The sample contains 340,000 or so distinct CDR3 sequences, roughly 16% of which appear only once. This sequence originates from an adult man with Graves' ophthalmopathy. Sequenced material: peripheral blood. The V and J genes are TRBV7-3 and TRBJ1-1; D is undetermined. CDR3 nucleotides: TGTGCCAGCAGCAAAGGACTGGAGGCGCCTACTGAAGCTTTCTTT. Amino acids: CASSKGLEAPTEAFF.